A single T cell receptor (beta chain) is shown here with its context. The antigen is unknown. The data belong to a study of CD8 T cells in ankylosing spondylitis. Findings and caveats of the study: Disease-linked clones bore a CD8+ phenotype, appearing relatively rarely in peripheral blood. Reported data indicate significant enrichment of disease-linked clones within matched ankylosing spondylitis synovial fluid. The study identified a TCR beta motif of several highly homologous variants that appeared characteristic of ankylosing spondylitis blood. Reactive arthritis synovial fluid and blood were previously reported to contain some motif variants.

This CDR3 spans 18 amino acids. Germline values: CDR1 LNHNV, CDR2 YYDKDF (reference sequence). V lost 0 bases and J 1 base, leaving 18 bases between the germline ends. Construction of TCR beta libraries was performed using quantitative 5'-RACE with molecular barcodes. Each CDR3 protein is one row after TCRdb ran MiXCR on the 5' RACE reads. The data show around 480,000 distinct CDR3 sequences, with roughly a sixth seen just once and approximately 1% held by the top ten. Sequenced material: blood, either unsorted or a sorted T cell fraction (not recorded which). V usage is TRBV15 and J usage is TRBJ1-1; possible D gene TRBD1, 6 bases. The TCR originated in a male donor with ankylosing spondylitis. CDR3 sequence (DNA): TGTGCCACCAGCAGAGATCCGGGGGACAAAACAGGGAACACTGAAGCTTTCTTT. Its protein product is CATSRDPGDKTGNTEAFF.